This T cell receptor beta chain was identified during a study of immune evolution from preneoplasia to lung adenocarcinoma. Across the study: HLA loss of heterozygosity: about 7% AIS, over 12% MIA, about 32% ADC, none AAH.

Overall study findings and caveats: Top clone frequencies peaked in normal lung, apparently declining through invasive adenocarcinoma. Later-stage lesions appeared to have more T cells, more diversity, less clonality.

Germline CDR1 and CDR2: SGHDT and YYEEEE. Trimming left V 1 base short and J 3 bases short, with 11 bases between. This CDR3 has 14 residues. TCRdb keeps only in-frame clones here, not all; method: immunoSEQ multiplex PCR. The data hold more than 4,000 clones, with approximately 73% observed a single time. Concerning this clone itself: Antigen unknown.

This clonotype originated in a person aged 65 to 79 with invasive lung adenocarcinoma. Some clones in this sample may be carry-over from other donors' samples. V and J are TRBV5-6 and TRBJ2-7, with D unclear. The material sequenced was FFPE invasive lung adenocarcinoma tissue. The CDR3 region has the DNA TGTGCCAGCAGCTTGCGGACCAGGAGCTACGAGCAGTACTTC. Amino acids: CASSLRTRSYEQYF.